Below, 20 T cell receptor beta chains from the same sample are listed, as sequenced in a study of beta chain features in type 1 diabetes. Every isolated RNA sample was fully reverse transcribed, so sequencing captured expressed TCRB transcripts. The protocol was immunoSEQ multiplex PCR, while the TCRdb copy is restricted to in-frame clones and leaves out a portion. The repertoire holds about 740,000 clones, with roughly 13% as singletons. Antigens for these TCRs are unknown. Study conclusions and caveats: In all four CD4+ subsets, TCRB CDR3 length was significantly, moderately reduced in type 1 diabetes.

The sequenced sample was naive CD4+ T cells from blood. These receptors all come from a man younger than 35 with type 1 diabetes.

Only a few counts were recorded for this clone. In the same sample, other DNA sequences code for this CDR3. The chain links TRBV29-1 to TRBJ2-3; no clear D gene. Trimming pared 3 bases from V and 2 bases from J, leaving 9 bases between. This CDR3 is 13 amino acids long. CDR1 and CDR2 from the germline V gene are SQVTM and ANQGSEA. The CDR3 DNA sequence: TGCAGCGTTGAGGGCAGACTCACAGATACGCAGTATTTT. Translating it yields CSVEGRLTDTQYF.

This clone occurred a few times. V and J are TRBV4-1 and TRBJ2-6; TRBD2 aligns across 13 bases. The germline CDR1 and CDR2 sequences are MGHRA and YSYEKL. Unmatched junction bases numbered 3, after V lost 2 bases and J lost 2 bases. There are 18 residues in the CDR3. The CDR3 DNA reads as TGCGCCAGCAGCCAAAGACTAGCGGGGGGCACTGGGGCCAACGTCCTGACTTTC. This sequence encodes CASSQRLAGGTGANVLTF.

The chain carries TRBV18 and TRBJ1-6, with 9 positions matching TRBD1. The J segment lost 8 bases and the V segment lost 5 bases, leaving 1 base of the junction unmatched. Germline CDR1 is KGHSH and CDR2 is LQKENI. CDR3 length equals 13 residues. CDR3 bases: TGTGCCAGCTCAACAGGGGGCGATTCACCCCTCCACTTT. Its protein is CASSTGGDSPLHF.

This sequence joins TRBV2 and TRBJ2-1; D possibly corresponds to TRBD1 (6 bases). The V end was cut by 3 bases, the J end by 5 bases, with 11 bases between. This CDR3 spans 14 amino acids. Germline V lookup: CDR1 SNHLY, CDR2 FYNNEI. The CDR3 DNA is TGTGCCAGCAGTGAGGGAGCAGGGGACAATGAGCAGTTCTTC. It encodes CASSEGAGDNEQFF.

This clone was found a few times. The rearrangement links TRBV7-3 to TRBJ2-1; 8 bases match TRBD2. CDR1 SGHTA and CDR2 FQGTGA come from the germline V gene. The CDR3 covers 15 residues. The ends lost 5 bases at V and 2 bases at J; junction bases unmatched: 5. In DNA form, the CDR3 reads TGTGCCAGCAGCCCGACTAGCGTAACCTACAATGAGCAGTTCTTC. The encoded protein is CASSPTSVTYNEQFF.

This clone was seen a handful of times. The V gene is TRBV18, the J gene TRBJ2-7, with TRBD2 identical over 10 bases. Germline CDR1 and CDR2: KGHSH and LQKENI. V lost 3 bases, J lost 1 base, and 9 bases stayed unmatched. The CDR3 is 17 residues long. The CDR3 sequence is CASSPPGVAGGSYEQYF. Here the CDR3 DNA reads TGTGCCAGCTCACCCCCTGGAGTAGCGGGGGGTTCCTACGAGCAGTACTTC.

This sequence joins TRBV11-2 and TRBJ2-7; possibly TRBD2 for D (6 bases). The CDR3 is 16 residues long. Germline CDR1 SGHAT, CDR2 FQNNGV. V gave up 5 bases and J gave up 6 bases, with 23 bases separating them. For the CDR3, the DNA is TGTGCCAGCAGCCCGGAGGGCGGCGCAGGGCGCATCGAGCAGTACTTC. Translating it yields CASSPEGGAGRIEQYF.

V usage is TRBV6-6 and J usage is TRBJ1-6; 7 nucleotides match TRBD1. Trimming at V came to 5 bases and at J to 9 bases, leaving 10 bases not matched to a gene. Germline V gene sequence: CDR1 MNHNY, CDR2 SVGAGI (reference sequence). This CDR3 contains 15 residues. This chain's CDR3 is CASSPQTGEVSPLHF. CDR3 DNA: TGTGCCAGCAGTCCCCAAACAGGGGAAGTTTCACCCCTCCACTTT.

The chain recombines TRBV10-3 with TRBJ2-7; either TRBD1 or TRBD2 may fit D (5 bases each). Germline values: CDR1 ENHRY, CDR2 SYGVKD. The ends were cut back, 10 bases at V and 5 bases at J, with 15 bases in the middle. The CDR3 contains 12 residues. The CDR3 spells CATGTPGDEQYF. CDR3 coding DNA: TGTGCCACCGGGACCCCCGGGGACGAGCAGTACTTC.

V and J are TRBV29-1 and TRBJ2-3; TRBD2 agrees at 7 bases. CDR1 and CDR2 (germline): SQVTM, ANQGSEA. The CDR3 length is 14 residues. J lost 0 bases, V lost 1 base, and 1 base had no gene match. The CDR3 bases are TGCAGCGTTGAAGGAGCGGGAAGCACAGATACGCAGTATTTT. Translating it yields CSVEGAGSTDTQYF.

The chain couples TRBV2 to TRBJ1-2; D unclear. CDR1 SNHLY and CDR2 FYNNEI come from the germline V gene. The CDR3 length is 13 residues. V dropped 6 bases and J dropped 4 bases, with 12 bases sitting between them. CDR3 amino acids: CASSLDFFYGYTF. CDR3 DNA sequence: TGTGCCAGCAGCCTGGACTTTTTCTATGGCTACACCTTC.

V gene TRBV10-3 combines with J gene TRBJ1-2; possibly TRBD1 for D (6 bases). The CDR3 extends over 13 amino acids. The V gene's germline CDR1 is ENHRY and CDR2 SYGVKD. V was pared by 10 bases and J by 3 bases, with 15 bases between. For the CDR3, the DNA is TGTGCCACCGACGACGGGGGCGACTATGGCTACACCTTC. It encodes CATDDGGDYGYTF.

This clone was observed a few times. This chain joins TRBV15 and TRBJ2-3, with a weak D call TRBD1 (5 bases). Germline V gene sequence: CDR1 LNHNV, CDR2 YYDKDF (reference sequence). This CDR3 is 17 amino acids long. V shed 0 bases and J shed 5 bases, with 18 bases lying between them. The CDR3 here is CATSRDSAGPVGDTQYF. CDR3 DNA sequence: TGTGCCACCAGCAGAGATTCCGCAGGGCCCGTAGGAGATACGCAGTATTTT. Variable domain in full (rest from reference TRBV15 and TRBJ2-3): DAMVIQNPRYQVTQFGKPVTLSCSQTLNHNVMYWYQQKSSQAPKLLFHYYDKDFNNEADTPDNFQSRRPNTSFCFLDIRSPGLGDTAMYLCATSRDSAGPVGDTQYFGPGTRLTVL.

The genes are TRBV5-4 and TRBJ2-1; 8 bases are a match to TRBD2. V gave up 0 bases and J gave up 9 bases; unmatched junction bases: 11. The length of the CDR3 is 16 residues. The germline CDR1 and CDR2 sequences are SGHNT and YYREEE (reference sequence). The CDR3 loop reads CASSLDHVAGGGEQFF. The CDR3 nucleotides are TGTGCCAGCAGCTTGGATCATGTCGCGGGGGGAGGTGAGCAGTTCTTC.

This clone was counted only a few times. This chain joins TRBV30 and TRBJ2-2; 8 bases match TRBD1. Germline V gene lookup returns CDR1 GTSNPN and CDR2 SVGIG (reference sequence). V dropped 4 bases and J dropped 4; count of bases not matched to a gene: 5. CDR3 length equals 14 residues. This CDR3 reads CAWTQTGVTGELFF. CDR3 sequence (DNA): TGTGCCTGGACCCAGACAGGGGTCACCGGGGAGCTGTTTTTT.

This clone showed up just a few times. This sequence joins TRBV7-6 and TRBJ1-2; 9 bases are a match to TRBD1. Germline V lookup: CDR1 SGHVS, CDR2 FNYEAQ. The CDR3 covers 16 residues. Trimming took 6 bases from V and 8 from J; bases not matched to a gene: 16. CDR3 nucleotides: TGTGCCAGCAGTTCTCGAAGGGGACAGGGTGGCGAAGGCTACACCTTC. Protein sequence: CASSSRRGQGGEGYTF.

The chain links TRBV30 to TRBJ2-3; 10 bases align to TRBD2. The CDR3 spans 16 residues. From germline, CDR1 is GTSNPN and CDR2 SVGIG (reference sequence). The J segment lost 4 bases and the V segment lost 3 bases, leaving 10 bases of the junction unmatched. Here the CDR3 reads CAWRRSGGAWADTQYF. The CDR3 DNA follows: TGTGCCTGGAGAAGAAGCGGGGGGGCTTGGGCAGATACGCAGTATTTT.

This clone appeared a few times. The chain employs TRBV5-1 and TRBJ2-1; D possibly corresponds to TRBD2 (6 bases). The CDR3 spans 18 residues. The V end lost 4 bases, the J end lost 0 bases, and 20 bases lay between the germline ends. Germline-derived CDR1 and CDR2 are SGHRS and YFSETQ. The CDR3 protein is CASSPDRAGPSSYNEQFF. CDR3 nucleotide sequence: TGCGCCAGCAGCCCTGATAGGGCGGGACCGAGCTCCTACAATGAGCAGTTCTTC.

This clone was observed a few times. This rearrangement joins TRBV7-9 to TRBJ1-1; 7 nucleotides match TRBD1. This CDR3 spans 15 amino acids. Germline-derived CDR1 and CDR2 are SEHNR and FQNEAQ (reference sequence). V lost 5 bases and J lost 3; bases outside the gene matches: 9. The CDR3 sequence is CASSDRQGADTEAFF. The CDR3 DNA sequence: TGTGCCAGCAGCGATCGACAGGGTGCGGACACTGAAGCTTTCTTT.

This clone has a handful of counts. The same CDR3 is also encoded by other DNA sequences in this sample. The chain carries TRBV6-5 and TRBJ1-1, with D possibly matching TRBD1 (6 bases). Trimming removed 1 base from V and 1 base from J, with 7 bases in between. Germline V gives CDR1 MNHEY, CDR2 SVGAGI. The CDR3 has 14 amino acids. CDR3 DNA sequence: TGTGCCAGCAGTTACTTACAGGGGAACACTGAAGCTTTCTTT. This translates into CASSYLQGNTEAFF.